Here is one TCR beta chain with its context. The CDR3 is 14 residues long. Per germline, CDR1 SGHNT and CDR2 YENEEA. V was clipped by 5 bases and J by 5 bases, with 14 bases between them. These data originate in a study of blood T cell repertoires in COVID-19. Study-level background: Sources were T cells, B-cell-depleted T cells, or PBMCs; the material itself was cDNA or gDNA.

Here immunoSEQ multiplex PCR was the method, and the copy in TCRdb shows in-frame clones only, minus some. The sample carries some 330,000 clones, 88% recorded once. This clonotype was sampled from a man younger than 45 who had recovered from COVID-19. The chain employs TRBV11-3 and TRBJ2-3; a possible D gene is TRBD2 (5 bases). Sequencing input: PBMCs or T cells enriched from blood (not recorded which). Here the CDR3 DNA reads TGTGCCAGCAGCCCCGGGATGATAGGAGATACGCAGTATTTT. Amino acids: CASSPGMIGDTQYF.